Listed below are T cell receptor beta chains from one sample, sequenced in a study of blood T cell repertoires in COVID-19. The protocol was immunoSEQ multiplex PCR, while the TCRdb copy is restricted to in-frame clones and leaves out a portion. The table shows some 340,000 clones, with approximately 90% occurring only once. The source material was PBMCs or T cells enriched from blood (not recorded which). These TCRs come from a woman aged 25 to 39 who had been exposed to COVID-19. CDR3s include the opening cysteine and the closing phenylalanine or tryptophan. Fields, in order: clone size, V gene, D gene, J gene, CDR3 protein, CDR3 DNA. D genes are given only for firm matches. Expanded clones get a size class; other rows say once, few or many, or leave the size out.

abundance: once
v_gene: TRBV27
d_gene: NA
j_gene: TRBJ1-2
CDR3aa: CASSPSGNYGYTF
CDR3nt: TGTGCCAGCAGCCCAAGCGGAAACTATGGCTACACCTTC

abundance: NA
v_gene: TRBV19
d_gene: TRBD1
j_gene: TRBJ2-1
CDR3aa: CASRWRDRVFDEQFF
CDR3nt: TGTGCCAGTAGGTGGAGGGACAGGGTGTTCGATGAGCAGTTCTTC

abundance: NA
v_gene: TRBV30
d_gene: NA
j_gene: TRBJ2-2
CDR3aa: CASGGSRAGELFF
CDR3nt: TGTGCCTCAGGGGGGAGTCGGGCCGGGGAGCTGTTTTTT

abundance: NA
v_gene: TRBV10-3
d_gene: NA
j_gene: TRBJ1-2
CDR3aa: CAIIEGVGGYGYTF
CDR3nt: TGTGCCATCATTGAGGGTGTGGGAGGATATGGCTACACCTTC

abundance: few
v_gene: TRBV7-2
d_gene: TRBD1
j_gene: TRBJ2-5
CDR3aa: CASSLGVVGRGQETQYF
CDR3nt: TGTGCCAGCAGCTTAGGGGTCGTAGGCAGGGGGCAAGAGACCCAGTACTTC

abundance: NA
v_gene: TRBV5-1
d_gene: NA
j_gene: TRBJ2-4
CDR3aa: CASSLGAGSVTKNIQYF
CDR3nt: TGCGCCAGCAGCTTGGGGGCAGGGTCCGTTACCAAAAACATTCAGTACTTC

abundance: NA
v_gene: TRBV9
d_gene: NA
j_gene: TRBJ2-3
CDR3aa: CASSAPTDTQYF
CDR3nt: TGTGCCAGCAGCGCTCCTACGGATACGCAGTATTTT

abundance: NA
v_gene: TRBV10-3
d_gene: NA
j_gene: TRBJ1-5
CDR3aa: CAISEGRENNQPQHF
CDR3nt: TGTGCCATCAGTGAGGGTCGGGAGAACAATCAGCCCCAGCATTTT

abundance: NA
v_gene: TRBV27
d_gene: NA
j_gene: TRBJ1-1
CDR3aa: CASSLGGRAFF
CDR3nt: TGTGCCAGCAGTTTGGGGGGGAGAGCTTTCTTT

abundance: NA
v_gene: TRBV25-1
d_gene: NA
j_gene: TRBJ1-1
CDR3aa: CASSDRLNTEAFF
CDR3nt: TGTGCCAGCAGTGATAGATTGAACACTGAAGCTTTCTTT

abundance: NA
v_gene: TRBV6-5
d_gene: NA
j_gene: TRBJ1-1
CDR3aa: CASTQRGGRGTEAFF
CDR3nt: TGTGCCAGCACCCAAAGGGGGGGTAGGGGCACTGAAGCTTTCTTT

abundance: NA
v_gene: TRBV4-3
d_gene: TRBD1
j_gene: TRBJ2-7
CDR3aa: CASSQAQGDYEQYF
CDR3nt: TGCGCCAGCAGCCAAGCCCAGGGGGACTACGAGCAGTACTTC

abundance: NA
v_gene: TRBV10-3
d_gene: TRBD1
j_gene: TRBJ1-2
CDR3aa: CAISESWVDRGRHGYTF
CDR3nt: TGTGCCATCAGTGAGTCTTGGGTCGACAGGGGGCGCCATGGCTACACCTTC